One and the same sample provided the 8 T cell receptor beta chains below, sequenced in a study of T cells after yellow fever vaccination. TCRdb fed the 5' RACE reads into MiXCR, producing one record per CDR3 protein. This sample has about 340,000 distinct CDR3 sequences; under 5% occur once, and the top ten carry more than 20%. The specimen was PBMCs, collected 5 days after the yellow fever booster vaccination. Source of these receptors: a man younger than 35 who received the YFV17D yellow fever vaccine.

The genes are TRBV6-5 and TRBJ1-1; maybe TRBD1 (6 bases). V was clipped by 4 bases and J by 1 base, with 16 bases between them. This CDR3 comprises 16 residues. From germline, CDR1 is MNHEY and CDR2 SVGAGI. CDR3 sequence: CASSSVYGGANTEAFF. The CDR3 DNA is TGTGCCAGCAGTTCAGTCTACGGGGGCGCGAACACTGAAGCTTTCTTT.

This clonotype was counted many times. The chain links TRBV28 to TRBJ2-5; D possibly corresponds to TRBD2 (5 bases). This CDR3 comprises 15 residues. V gave up 1 base and J gave up 5 bases, with 14 bases separating them. Looked up from germline, CDR1 is MDHEN and CDR2 is SYDVKM. In DNA form, the CDR3 reads TGTGCCAGCAGTTTATTTGGGCTTAGCGTGGAGACCCAGTACTTC. It codes for CASSLFGLSVETQYF.

This clonotype was observed a few times. The chain is built from TRBV5-4 and TRBJ2-3, with 7 bases fitting TRBD2. The germline gives CDR1 SGHNT, CDR2 YYREEE (reference sequence). The CDR3 has 14 amino acids. The trim removed 0 bases at V and 6 bases at J, leaving 4 bases unmatched. CDR3 sequence: CASSLAGGFDTQYF. CDR3 DNA sequence: TGTGCCAGCAGCTTGGCCGGGGGGTTTGATACGCAGTATTTT.

This clonotype was recorded a few times. This chain joins TRBV29-1 and TRBJ2-3, with no clear D. The CDR3 length is 16 residues. Trimming took off 3 bases at V and 1 base at J, with 17 bases between the two ends. Looked up from germline, CDR1 is SQVTM and CDR2 is ANQGSEA. The CDR3, as DNA: TGCAGCGTTGATGAGGTCCGCCGGGTGGGCACAGATACGCAGTATTTT. Translated: CSVDEVRRVGTDTQYF.

This clonotype was observed a few times. The rearrangement uses TRBV7-2 and TRBJ2-3, with no clear D. Trimming left V 6 bases short and J 2 bases short, with 18 bases between. CDR1 and CDR2 (germline): SGHTA, FQGNSA. The CDR3 has 16 amino acids. CDR3 sequence: CASRAGYGVPTDTQYF. The CDR3 DNA is TGTGCCAGCAGAGCCGGCTATGGGGTCCCCACAGATACGCAGTATTTT.

The chain has TRBV3-1 and TRBJ1-4, with D possibly matching TRBD1 (6 bases). V dropped 4 bases and J dropped 1 base, with 10 bases sitting between them. The CDR3 sequence is 15 residues long. In germline, CDR1 is LGHDT, CDR2 YNNKEL (reference sequence). In DNA, the CDR3 is TGTGCCAGCAGCCTTACAGGGCGAACTAATGAAAAACTGTTTTTT. This codes for CASSLTGRTNEKLFF.

This clonotype was observed at least ten times. The chain is built from TRBV5-6 and TRBJ2-4, with D uncertain. CDR3 length equals 13 residues. Germline loops: CDR1 SGHDT, CDR2 YYEEEE. V lost 2 bases, J lost 5 bases, and 8 bases lay in between. The CDR3 DNA reads TGTGCCAGCAGCTTCTCGTCGGAAAACATTCAGTACTTC. Residues: CASSFSSENIQYF.

This clonotype was observed a few times. V is TRBV4-1 and J is TRBJ2-1; D possibly matches TRBD1 or TRBD2 (6 bases each). The germline V gene has CDR1 MGHRA and CDR2 YSYEKL. Trimming stripped 0 bases from V and 5 bases from J, with 20 bases between. The CDR3 sequence is 18 residues long. Written as DNA, the CDR3 is TGCGCCAGCAGCCAAGATATCCCCTTTGGGGGGCCGGACAATGAGCAGTTCTTC. Protein: CASSQDIPFGGPDNEQFF.